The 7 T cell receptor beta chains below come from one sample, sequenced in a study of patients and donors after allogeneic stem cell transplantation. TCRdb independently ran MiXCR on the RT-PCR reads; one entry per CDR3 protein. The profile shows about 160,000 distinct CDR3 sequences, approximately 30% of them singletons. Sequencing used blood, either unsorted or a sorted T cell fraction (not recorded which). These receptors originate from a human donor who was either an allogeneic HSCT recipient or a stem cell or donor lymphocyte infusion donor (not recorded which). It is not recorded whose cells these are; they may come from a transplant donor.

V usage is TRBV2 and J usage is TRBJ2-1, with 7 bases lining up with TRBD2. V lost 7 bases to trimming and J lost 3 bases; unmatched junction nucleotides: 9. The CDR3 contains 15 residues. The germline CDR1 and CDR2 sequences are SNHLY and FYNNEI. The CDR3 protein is CASISRGTIYNEQFF. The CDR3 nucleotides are TGTGCCAGCATCTCCCGGGGGACTATCTACAATGAGCAGTTCTTC.

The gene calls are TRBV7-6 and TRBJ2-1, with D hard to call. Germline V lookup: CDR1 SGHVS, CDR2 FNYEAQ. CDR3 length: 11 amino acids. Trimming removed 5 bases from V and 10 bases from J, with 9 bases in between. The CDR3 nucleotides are TGTGCCAGCAGCCAACTTAAGGAGCAGTTCTTC. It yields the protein CASSQLKEQFF.

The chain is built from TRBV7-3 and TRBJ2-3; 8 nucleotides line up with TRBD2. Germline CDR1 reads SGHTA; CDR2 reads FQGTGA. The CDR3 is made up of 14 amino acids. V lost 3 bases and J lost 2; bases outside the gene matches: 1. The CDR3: CASSLRGVTDTQYF. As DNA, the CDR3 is TGTGCCAGCAGCTTGCGGGGGGTCACAGATACGCAGTATTTT.

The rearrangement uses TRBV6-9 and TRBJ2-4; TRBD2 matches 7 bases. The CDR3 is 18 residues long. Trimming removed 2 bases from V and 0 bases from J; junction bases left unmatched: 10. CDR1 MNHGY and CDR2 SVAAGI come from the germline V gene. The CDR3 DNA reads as TGTGCCAGCAGTTATAATAGCGGGCCGTTCCTAGCCAAAAACATTCAGTACTTC. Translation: CASSYNSGPFLAKNIQYF.

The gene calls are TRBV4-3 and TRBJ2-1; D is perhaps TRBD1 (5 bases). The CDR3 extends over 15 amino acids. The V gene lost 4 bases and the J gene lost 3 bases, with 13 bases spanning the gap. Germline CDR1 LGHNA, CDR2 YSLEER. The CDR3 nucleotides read TGCGCCAGCAGCCTCGGACAACAGTTCTACAATGAGCAGTTCTTC. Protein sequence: CASSLGQQFYNEQFF.

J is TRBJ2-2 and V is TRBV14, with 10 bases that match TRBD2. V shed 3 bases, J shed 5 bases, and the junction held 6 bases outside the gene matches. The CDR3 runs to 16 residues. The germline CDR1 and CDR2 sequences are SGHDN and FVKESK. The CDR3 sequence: CASSHGLAGVTGELFF. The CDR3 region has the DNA TGTGCCAGCAGCCACGGGCTAGCGGGAGTAACCGGGGAGCTGTTTTTT.

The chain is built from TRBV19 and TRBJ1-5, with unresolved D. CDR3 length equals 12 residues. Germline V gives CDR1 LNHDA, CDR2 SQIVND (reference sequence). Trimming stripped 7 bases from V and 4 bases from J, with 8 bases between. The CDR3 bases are TGTGCCAGTACCGACCAGAATCAGCCCCAGCATTTT. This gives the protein CASTDQNQPQHF.